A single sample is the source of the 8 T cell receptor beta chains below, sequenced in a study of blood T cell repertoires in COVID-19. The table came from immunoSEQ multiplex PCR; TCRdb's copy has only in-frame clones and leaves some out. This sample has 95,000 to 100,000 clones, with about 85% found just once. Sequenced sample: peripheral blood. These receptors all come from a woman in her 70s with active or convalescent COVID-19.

As DNA, the CDR3 is TGTGCCAGCAGCTTTGTCGGGGGACAGGGTAGGAAGACTGAAGCTTTCTTT. It translates to CASSFVGGQGRKTEAFF. This chain connects TRBV5-6 to TRBJ1-1; 9 bases agree with TRBD1. The J segment lost 5 bases and the V segment lost 2 bases, leaving 13 bases of the junction unmatched. Per germline, CDR1 SGHDT and CDR2 YYEEEE. CDR3 length: 17 residues. Complete variable domain (other parts from reference TRBV5-6 and TRBJ1-1): DAGVTQSPTHLIKTRGQQVTLRCSPKSGHDTVSWYQQALGQGPQFIFQYYEEEERQRGNFPDRFSGHQFPNYSSELNVNALLLGDSALYLCASSFVGGQGRKTEAFFGQGTRLTVV.

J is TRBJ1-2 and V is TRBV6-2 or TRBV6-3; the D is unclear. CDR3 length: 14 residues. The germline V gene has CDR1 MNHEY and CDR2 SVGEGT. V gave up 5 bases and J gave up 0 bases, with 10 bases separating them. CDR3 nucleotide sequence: TGTGCCAGCAGTCCCGGGATATCTAACTATGGCTACACCTTC. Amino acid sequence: CASSPGISNYGYTF.

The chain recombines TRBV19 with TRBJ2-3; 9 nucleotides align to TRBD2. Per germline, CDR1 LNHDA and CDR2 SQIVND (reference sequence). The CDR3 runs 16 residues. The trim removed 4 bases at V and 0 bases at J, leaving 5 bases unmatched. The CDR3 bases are TGTGCCAGTAGTAACGGACTAGCGTTTAGCACAGATACGCAGTATTTT. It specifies CASSNGLAFSTDTQYF.

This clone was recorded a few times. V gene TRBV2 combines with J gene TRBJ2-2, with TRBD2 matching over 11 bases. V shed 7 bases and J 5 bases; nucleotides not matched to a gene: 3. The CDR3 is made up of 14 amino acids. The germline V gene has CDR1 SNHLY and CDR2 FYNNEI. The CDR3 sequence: CASIAGGPTGELFF. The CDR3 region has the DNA TGTGCCAGCATAGCGGGGGGGCCTACCGGGGAGCTGTTTTTT.

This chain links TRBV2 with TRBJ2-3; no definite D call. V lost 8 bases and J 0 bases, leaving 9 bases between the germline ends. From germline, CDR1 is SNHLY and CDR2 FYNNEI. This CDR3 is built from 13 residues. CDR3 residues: CASESGSTDTQYF. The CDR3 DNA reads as TGTGCCAGCGAGTCAGGCAGCACAGATACGCAGTATTTT.

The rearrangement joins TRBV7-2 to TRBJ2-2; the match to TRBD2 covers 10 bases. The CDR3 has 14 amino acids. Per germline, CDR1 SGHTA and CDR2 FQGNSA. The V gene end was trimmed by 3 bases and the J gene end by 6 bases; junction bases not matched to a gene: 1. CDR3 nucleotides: TGTGCCAGCAGCTTCCTAGCGGGAGCCGGGGAGCTGTTTTTT. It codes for CASSFLAGAGELFF. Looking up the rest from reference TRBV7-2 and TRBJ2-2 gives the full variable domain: GAGVSQSPSNKVTEKGKDVELRCDPISGHTALYWYRQSLGQGLEFLIYFQGNSAPDKSGLPSDRFSAERTGGSVSTLTIQRTQQEDSAVYLCASSFLAGAGELFFGEGSRLTVL.

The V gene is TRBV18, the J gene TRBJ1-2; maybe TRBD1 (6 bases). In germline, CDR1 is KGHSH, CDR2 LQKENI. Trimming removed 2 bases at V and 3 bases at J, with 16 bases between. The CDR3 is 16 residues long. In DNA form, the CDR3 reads TGTGCCAGCTCACCAAGTTGGCCAGGGGAAGACTATGGCTACACCTTC. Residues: CASSPSWPGEDYGYTF.

CDR3 protein: CASSIDDGTGIREQYF. The CDR3 DNA reads TGTGCCAGTAGTATAGATGACGGGACAGGGATAAGGGAGCAGTACTTC. V usage is TRBV19 and J usage is TRBJ2-7; TRBD1 matches at 9 bases. Germline V gene lookup returns CDR1 LNHDA and CDR2 SQIVND (reference sequence). The V and J ends lost 0 bases and 7 bases, in that order; junction bases with no gene match: 10. There are 16 residues in the CDR3.